A selection of T cell receptor beta chains follows, all from one sample in a study of identical twins. One entry per CDR3 protein results from TCRdb running MiXCR on the 5' RACE reads. The repertoire holds under 350,000 distinct CDR3 sequences, with roughly 10% as singletons. A further study also used this sample, focusing on yellow fever vaccine responses in identical twins.

The sample taken for sequencing was CD8+ T cells sorted from blood. The receptors shown here come from a woman in her late teens or twenties in good health. Both conserved end residues are part of each CDR3. The D gene is left open where the match is weak. Part of the rows lack a size; the others show once, few, many or a class for expanded clones.

d_gene,abundance,v_gene,j_gene,CDR3nt,CDR3aa
TRBD1,many,TRBV29-1,TRBJ2-3,TGCAGCGTTGCAGGGGGATCAGATACGCAGTATTTT,CSVAGGSDTQYF
-,few,TRBV30,TRBJ2-6,TGTGCCTGGAGTCCCGGGAAGTTAACTGGGGCCAACGTCCTGACTTTC,CAWSPGKLTGANVLTF
-,many,TRBV7-9,TRBJ2-3,TGTGCCAGCAGCAGCGTGTCGGGCGGGGCCGATACGCAGTATTTT,CASSSVSGGADTQYF
TRBD1,-,TRBV6-2/TRBV6-3,TRBJ2-7,TGTGCCAGCAGTTACTCGAGCTTAGGGGGCGCATACGAGCAGTACTTC,CASSYSSLGGAYEQYF
TRBD1,-,TRBV6-1,TRBJ1-2,TGTGCCAGCTTCTCCCTTGGGGGACAGAACTATGGCTACACCTTC,CASFSLGGQNYGYTF
-,many,TRBV7-9,TRBJ2-7,TGTGCCAGCAGCCGGGACCGCGCCTACGAGCAGTACTTC,CASSRDRAYEQYF
-,few,TRBV19,TRBJ2-7,TGTGCCAGTAGTATAGCAGGGACAATGGACGAGCAGTACTTC,CASSIAGTMDEQYF
-,many,TRBV4-1,TRBJ2-1,TGCGCCAGCAGCCAAGAGTCCAGGGAAGGAGTTGAGCAGTTCTTC,CASSQESREGVEQFF
TRBD2,-,TRBV20-1,TRBJ2-3,TGCAGTGCTAGCCTTACTAGCGGGGACCTCCTCACTACAGATACGCAGTATTTT,CSASLTSGDLLTTDTQYF
-,many,TRBV5-1,TRBJ1-4,TGCGCCAGCAGCCTGGAGGGGGGTACTAATGAAAAACTGTTTTTT,CASSLEGGTNEKLFF
-,-,TRBV6-1,TRBJ2-7,TGTGCCAGCAGTGGCTGGGCGGACTCCTACGAGCAGTACTTC,CASSGWADSYEQYF
-,few,TRBV19,TRBJ2-7,TGTGCCAGTAGTATGACTAGAAACTACGAGCAGTACTTC,CASSMTRNYEQYF
-,-,TRBV6-5,TRBJ2-5,TGTGCCAGCAGTTGGGGGGCACGGGGGTTAGAGACCCAGTACTTC,CASSWGARGLETQYF
-,-,TRBV3-1,TRBJ2-1,TGTGCCTCCTCCAAACCGGGGGCAAGGAACCCCAACAATGAGCAGTTCTTC,CASSKPGARNPNNEQFF
-,many,TRBV20-1,TRBJ1-1,TGCAGTGCTAGATTCAGGGACGACACTGAAGCTTTCTTT,CSARFRDDTEAFF
-,-,TRBV5-5,TRBJ2-6,TGTGCCAGCAGCTCCGGTGGGGGCTCTGGGGCCAACGTCCTGACTTTC,CASSSGGGSGANVLTF
TRBD1,many,TRBV4-3,TRBJ2-1,TGCGCCAGCAGCCAAGATCTACCCGGGACAGGGATCTTTGATGAGCAGTTCTTC,CASSQDLPGTGIFDEQFF
-,-,TRBV27,TRBJ2-5,TGTGCCAGCAGCATAGGGGTGGTGGCAGAGACCCAGTACTTC,CASSIGVVAETQYF
TRBD1,many,TRBV28,TRBJ1-1,TGTGCCAGCAGCAAGGACAGGGGAATGATTCAGAACACTGAAGCTTTCTTT,CASSKDRGMIQNTEAFF
TRBD2,few,TRBV15,TRBJ2-7,TGTGCCACCAGCGGCGGACTAGCGGTCTACGAGCAGTACTTC,CATSGGLAVYEQYF
-,-,TRBV27,TRBJ2-7,TGTGCCAGCAGTTTATATGGGGACGGGCAATACGAGCAGTACTTC,CASSLYGDGQYEQYF
-,few,TRBV4-3,TRBJ2-5,TGCGCCAGCAGCCAAGATCGACTTGGACTTCAAGAGACCCAGTACTTC,CASSQDRLGLQETQYF